The 26 T cell receptor beta chains below come from one sample, sequenced in a study of beta chain features in type 1 diabetes. Reverse transcribing all isolated RNA meant expressed TCRB transcripts were sequenced. Method: immunoSEQ multiplex PCR; TCRdb's copy keeps in-frame clones and lacks some. Of roughly 14,000 clones detected, roughly two fifths appear once; the ten largest clones hold 0.4% to 0.6%. Sample: stem cell memory CD4+ T cells from blood. The receptors shown here come from a woman in her thirties or forties in good health.

The chain carries TRBV18 and TRBJ2-7; TRBD2 matches at 9 bases. After removal of 5 bases from V and 3 bases from J, the junction contained 8 bases not matched to a gene. The CDR3 spans 15 residues. CDR1 and CDR2 from the germline V gene are KGHSH and LQKENI. CDR3 region: CASSMIAGAFYEQYF. In DNA form, the CDR3 reads TGTGCCAGCTCAATGATAGCGGGGGCCTTCTACGAGCAGTACTTC.

Concerning this clone: One end of the junction is discordant with germline, which a read error may explain. The J gene is TRBJ2-4, the V gene TRBV2; 7 positions match TRBD1. Per germline, CDR1 SNHLY and CDR2 FYNNEI. The CDR3 has 12 amino acids. CDR3 nucleotide sequence: TGTGCCAGCAGTGAGCGACAGGGATTAGGGAACTTC. Translated: CASSERQGLGNF.

V gene TRBV6-5 combines with J gene TRBJ2-1; 7 positions agree with TRBD1. J was trimmed by 6 bases and V by 5 bases; bases with no gene match: 10. There are 15 residues in the CDR3. Germline values: CDR1 MNHEY, CDR2 SVGAGI. The CDR3 loop is CASSGGRTGGNEQFF. CDR3 DNA sequence: TGTGCCAGCAGTGGCGGGCGGACAGGCGGCAATGAGCAGTTCTTC.

The chain carries TRBV6-1 and TRBJ1-5, with 7 bases matching TRBD1. Germline V gene lookup returns CDR1 MNHNS and CDR2 SASEGT. This CDR3 is built from 15 residues. Trimming removed 7 bases from V and 10 bases from J; junction bases left unmatched: 16. Here the CDR3 reads CASMVSGQAPGPQHF. CDR3 nucleotide sequence: TGTGCCAGCATGGTTTCCGGACAGGCCCCAGGACCCCAGCATTTT.

This clone has only a few counts. The CDR3 reads CASSSGQGPYNEQFF. In DNA form, the CDR3 reads TGTGCCAGCAGTTCTGGACAGGGCCCTTACAATGAGCAGTTCTTC. The chain has TRBV6-5 and TRBJ2-1, with TRBD1 identical over 8 bases. V was clipped by 4 bases and J by 4 bases; unmatched bases: 6. This CDR3 spans 15 amino acids. Germline V CDR1 and CDR2: MNHEY, SVGAGI.

The V and J genes are TRBV7-9 and TRBJ1-1; tentatively, D is TRBD1 (6 bases). V lost 4 bases, J lost 5 bases, and 17 bases lay in between. Germline CDR1 reads SEHNR; CDR2 reads FQNEAQ (reference sequence). The CDR3 extends over 15 amino acids. CDR3 DNA: TGTGCCAGCAGCTCAAGAGGAGGGGGAGGGACTGAAGCTTTCTTT. It is translated as CASSSRGGGGTEAFF.

This clone was observed a few times. The gene calls are TRBV7-2 and TRBJ2-3; weak D call: TRBD1 (5 bases). The CDR3 totals 12 residues. The germline CDR1 and CDR2 sequences are SGHTA and FQGNSA. The V end was cut by 5 bases, the J end by 6 bases, with 9 bases between. CDR3 in amino acids: CASSIRDDTQYF. The CDR3 DNA sequence: TGTGCCAGCAGCATCAGGGATGATACGCAGTATTTT.

The table lists this clone with a few counts. V usage is TRBV5-4 and J usage is TRBJ1-2; 10 nucleotides align to TRBD1. The CDR3 consists of 14 residues. Germline loops: CDR1 SGHNT, CDR2 YYREEE (reference sequence). The V gene end was trimmed by 6 bases and the J gene end by 3 bases; junction bases not matched to a gene: 5. The CDR3 loop is CASNPGTGDYGYTF. In DNA, the CDR3 is TGTGCCAGCAACCCCGGGACAGGGGACTATGGCTACACCTTC.

This clone was recorded a few times. V usage is TRBV27 and J usage is TRBJ2-7; no clear D gene. V lost 4 bases and J 2 bases, leaving 9 bases between the germline ends. This CDR3 is built from 13 residues. From germline, CDR1 is MNHEY and CDR2 SMNVEV (reference sequence). Written as DNA, the CDR3 is TGTGCCAGCAGTTCGGTCAGGCCCTACGAGCAGTACTTC. Translated: CASSSVRPYEQYF.

The chain combines TRBV7-2 with TRBJ2-1; D may be TRBD2 (5 bases). Germline loops: CDR1 SGHTA, CDR2 FQGNSA. This CDR3 is built from 17 residues. The V end lost 2 bases, the J end lost 5 bases, and 19 bases lay between the germline ends. CDR3 in DNA: TGTACCAGCAGCTTAATCCTTGGGGAGTACGGGAACAATGAGCAGTTCTTC. It specifies CTSSLILGEYGNNEQFF.

This clone was seen a handful of times. This chain links TRBV10-3 with TRBJ1-1; 7 nucleotides agree with TRBD1. CDR3 size: 16 residues. The germline V gene encodes CDR1 ENHRY and CDR2 SYGVKD. After removal of 4 bases from V and 1 base from J, the junction contained 9 bases not matched to a gene. The CDR3 protein is CAISGGEGQRNTEAFF. The CDR3, as DNA: TGTGCCATCAGTGGGGGTGAGGGACAGAGGAACACTGAAGCTTTCTTT.

The chain has TRBV2 and TRBJ2-5; TRBD1 matches 8 bases. The DNA matches TRBJ2-7 better at its end, which makes the J call doubtful. The CDR3 spans 14 residues. CDR1 and CDR2 (germline): SNHLY, FYNNEI. CDR3 amino acids: CASSSGTGFYEQYF. In DNA, the CDR3 is TGTGCCAGCAGCTCCGGGACAGGCTTCTACGAGCAGTACTTC.

The chain combines TRBV29-1 with TRBJ2-7; perhaps TRBD2 as D (5 bases). Trimming removed 6 bases from V and 4 bases from J, with 16 bases in between. CDR1 is SQVTM, CDR2 ANQGSEA, per germline. CDR3 length equals 13 residues. CDR3 bases: TGCAGCGTCGGCGGGTCCCTCAGGTACGAGCAGTACTTC. This sequence encodes CSVGGSLRYEQYF.

By share of the sample, this clone is medium-sized (0.01 to 0.1%). CDR3 amino acids: CASSIGTGALTDTQYF. In nucleotides, the CDR3 is TGCGCCAGCAGCATCGGGACAGGCGCCCTCACAGATACGCAGTATTTT. The chain carries TRBV5-1 and TRBJ2-3, with 8 nucleotides matching TRBD1. With 4 bases clipped from V and 2 bases from J, the junction kept 9 bases outside the gene matches. The germline V gene has CDR1 SGHRS and CDR2 YFSETQ. The CDR3 is 16 residues long.

V and J are TRBV5-1 and TRBJ2-7; D unresolved. Germline CDR1 and CDR2: SGHRS and YFSETQ. V shed 0 bases and J shed 0 bases, with 13 bases lying between them. The CDR3 is 16 amino acids. The CDR3 region is CASSLGASLSSYEQYF. The CDR3 DNA follows: TGCGCCAGCAGCTTGGGGGCGAGCCTGAGCTCCTACGAGCAGTACTTC.

Only a few counts were recorded for this clone. The rearrangement links TRBV7-9 to TRBJ2-6; 8 bases are shared with TRBD1. The germline V gene encodes CDR1 SEHNR and CDR2 FQNEAQ (reference sequence). V lost 5 bases and J lost 4; bases outside the gene matches: 4. CDR3 length: 15 amino acids. DNA for the CDR3: TGTGCCAGCAGCCGGACAGGGTTAGGGGCCAACGTCCTGACTTTC. It specifies CASSRTGLGANVLTF.

The chain employs TRBV18 and TRBJ2-5, with D possibly being TRBD1 (5 bases). Per the germline V gene, CDR1 is KGHSH and CDR2 is LQKENI. Trimming removed 3 bases at V and 3 bases at J, with 8 bases between. The CDR3 is made up of 13 amino acids. The CDR3 reads CASSPVTEETQYF. For the CDR3, the DNA is TGTGCCAGCTCACCTGTGACAGAAGAGACCCAGTACTTC.

The CDR3 DNA is TGTGCCATCAGCGCAGGGGGACGTACAACTAATGAAAAACTGTTTTTT. It encodes CAISAGGRTTNEKLFF. The V call is TRBV10-3, the J call TRBJ1-4; 7 bases align to TRBD1. Germline V gene lookup returns CDR1 ENHRY and CDR2 SYGVKD. CDR3 length: 16 amino acids. V shed 6 bases and J 0 bases; nucleotides not matched to a gene: 7.

This sequence joins TRBV15 and TRBJ1-2; D not certain. Germline CDR1 LNHNV, CDR2 YYDKDF (reference sequence). The CDR3 extends over 12 amino acids. V lost 3 bases, J lost 8 bases, and 10 bases lay in between. The CDR3 is CATSRPKEGYTF. DNA for the CDR3: TGTGCCACCAGCAGGCCAAAGGAGGGCTACACCTTC.

This clone came up a few times. This chain links TRBV18 with TRBJ1-2, with a possible D match to TRBD1 (6 bases). This CDR3 contains 17 residues. V dropped 6 bases and J dropped 0 bases, with 20 bases sitting between them. Germline V lookup: CDR1 KGHSH, CDR2 LQKENI. This chain's CDR3 is CASSLERGNYANYGYTF. CDR3 bases: TGTGCCAGCTCTTTGGAGAGGGGGAACTACGCTAACTATGGCTACACCTTC. The whole variable domain, remainder taken from reference TRBV18 and TRBJ1-2, is NAGVMQNPRHLVRRRGQEARLRCSPMKGHSHVYWYRQLPEEGLKFMVYLQKENIIDESGMPKERFSAEFPKEGPSILRIQQVVRGDSAAYFCASSLERGNYANYGYTFGSGTRLTVV.

The V gene is TRBV5-1, the J gene TRBJ1-1, with D possibly being TRBD1 (6 bases). Germline-derived CDR1 and CDR2 are SGHRS and YFSETQ. Between the trimmed V and J ends, which lost 3 bases and 13 bases, there was a span of 25 bases. The CDR3 sequence is 15 residues long. Here the CDR3 reads CASSSNPVQGRGNFF. DNA of the CDR3: TGCGCCAGCAGCTCCAACCCCGTACAGGGCCGAGGAAATTTCTTT.

The chain carries TRBV2 and TRBJ1-6; D gene unclear. The germline V gene has CDR1 SNHLY and CDR2 FYNNEI. The CDR3 is 13 amino acids. V shed 11 bases and J shed 7 bases, with 15 bases lying between them. CDR3 in amino acids: CASREGYNSPLHF. CDR3 sequence (DNA): TGTGCCTCCCGGGAAGGGTACAATTCACCCCTCCACTTT. The full variable domain, rest sourced from reference TRBV2 and TRBJ1-6, is EPEVTQTPSHQVTQMGQEVILRCVPISNHLYFYWYRQILGQKVEFLVSFYNNEISEKSEIFDDQFSVERPDGSNFTLKIRSTKLEDSAMYFCASREGYNSPLHFGNGTRLTVT.

This chain uses TRBV19 with TRBJ2-4; 8 nucleotides match TRBD2. The CDR3 covers 16 residues. V gave up 0 bases and J gave up 3 bases; unmatched junction bases: 4. The V gene's germline CDR1 is LNHDA and CDR2 SQIVND (reference sequence). The CDR3: CASSIDRGGGKNIQYF. The CDR3 DNA follows: TGTGCCAGTAGTATAGATCGGGGGGGTGGCAAAAACATTCAGTACTTC.

The V and J genes are TRBV7-6 and TRBJ1-2; D gene ambiguous. Germline CDR1 is SGHVS and CDR2 is FNYEAQ. V lost 2 bases, J lost 8 bases, and 15 bases lay in between. CDR3 size: 14 residues. CDR3 in amino acids: CASSLMRESGGYTF. CDR3 bases: TGTGCCAGCAGCTTAATGAGGGAATCGGGGGGCTACACCTTC. The full variable domain, completed using reference TRBV7-6 and TRBJ1-2, is GAGVSQSPRYKVTKRGQDVALRCDPISGHVSLYWYRQALGQGPEFLTYFNYEAQQDKSGLPNDRFSAERPEGSISTLTIQRTEQRDSAMYRCASSLMRESGGYTFGSGTRLTVV.

The V gene is TRBV27, the J gene TRBJ1-1; D is ambiguous. V was shortened by 0 bases and J by 4 bases, with 9 bases between the two germline ends. The CDR3 covers 14 residues. Looked up from germline, CDR1 is MNHEY and CDR2 is SMNVEV (reference sequence). CDR3 in amino acids: CASSLSLRPTEAFF. CDR3 DNA: TGTGCCAGCAGTTTATCGCTACGCCCCACTGAAGCTTTCTTT.

This clone showed up just a few times. The rearrangement links TRBV23-1 to TRBJ2-2, with a weak D call TRBD2 (5 bases). TRBV23-1 is given ORF status, its function remaining uncertain. Deletions cut 10 bases from V and 7 bases from J, with 16 bases between. This CDR3 has 13 residues. CDR3 nucleotide sequence: TGCGCCATCCGGACTGGACTGGACGGGGAGCTGTTTTTT. Translation: CAIRTGLDGELFF.